This T cell receptor (beta chain) was sequenced during a study of technical replicates of blood from a few donors. Profiled with immunoSEQ multiplex PCR; TCRdb holds only in-frame clones, not every one. The sample gives some 60,000 clones, roughly 91% of which show up once; 4% to 5.5% is in the top ten. CDR1 and CDR2 from the germline V gene are MNHEY and SVGAGI. The CDR3 consists of 14 residues. The V segment lost 7 bases and the J segment 7 bases; nucleotides outside the gene matches: 12. The specimen was PBMCs. This rearrangement joins TRBV6-5 to TRBJ1-2; 7 bases agree with TRBD1. The receptor was isolated from a human donor in good health. Some clones in this sample may be carry-over from other donors' samples. The CDR3 coding sequence is TGTGCCAGCAAATTGACAGGGCTTTCTGGTGGCTACACCTTC. It yields the protein CASKLTGLSGGYTF.